The rows below give T cell receptor beta chains drawn from one sample of a study of CD8 T cells in acute hepatitis C reinfection. Measured with immunoSEQ multiplex PCR; TCRdb has only the in-frame clones, and not every one. The table shows approximately 40,000 clones, with 70% to 90% occurring only once. Specimen: naive CD8+ T cells from PBMCs. These receptors were taken from a woman between 18 and 29 years old who spontaneously cleared hepatitis C infection. Both conserved end residues are part of each CDR3. Fields, in order: clone size, J gene, D gene, V gene, CDR3 DNA, CDR3 protein. D genes are given only for firm matches. The size entry is marked missing in some rows and otherwise reads once, few, many or a size class.

NA	TRBJ2-3	TRBD2	TRBV14	TGTGCCAGCAGCCAAGAGGTGGAGGGACTAGTGGTAGATACGCAGTATTTT	CASSQEVEGLVVDTQYF
NA	TRBJ2-3	NA	TRBV9	TGTGCCAGCAGCGTCGGGGGTGACGAGAGCACAGATACGCAGTATTTT	CASSVGGDESTDTQYF
NA	TRBJ2-1	NA	TRBV7-3	TGTGCCAGCAGCTTAACCGTCGGGAGAACCTACAATGAGCAGTTCTTC	CASSLTVGRTYNEQFF
NA	TRBJ2-1	TRBD2	TRBV28	TGTGCCAGCAGCCCGAATCTAGCGGGAGGGCCTTACAATGAGCAGTTCTTC	CASSPNLAGGPYNEQFF
once	TRBJ1-4	NA	TRBV7-9	TGTGCCAGCAGCTTAGATCATCTGGGGATTACGGATGAAAAACTGTTTTTT	CASSLDHLGITDEKLFF
few	TRBJ1-2	NA	TRBV27	TGTGCCAGCAGGGAGGGCTATGGCTACACCTTC	CASREGYGYTF
once	TRBJ2-3	TRBD2	TRBV29-1	TGCAGCGTCCCGGGGATAGCGGGAGTTTTAGATACGCAGTATTTT	CSVPGIAGVLDTQYF
NA	TRBJ2-7	NA	TRBV2	TGTGCCAGCAGTGAAACCACCTACGAGCAGTACTTC	CASSETTYEQYF
NA	TRBJ2-5	NA	TRBV7-3	TGTGCCAGCAGCCCCCACGAAATAGTACAAGAGACCCAGTACTTC	CASSPHEIVQETQYF
NA	TRBJ1-1	TRBD1	TRBV27	TGTGCCAGCCTTGGACAGGGGAACACTGAAGCTTTCTTT	CASLGQGNTEAFF
NA	TRBJ2-1	NA	TRBV5-1	TGCGCCAGCAGTTTAGTGGTAGGCAATGAGCAGTTCTTC	CASSLVVGNEQFF
NA	TRBJ1-1	NA	TRBV30	TGTGCCTGGAGTCCGACCCCTATTGTCCGCACTGAAGCTTTCTTT	CAWSPTPIVRTEAFF
NA	TRBJ1-2	NA	TRBV6-4	TGTGCCAGTTCCCGCCTGGGGGATCCCGACAGATATGGCTACACCTTC	CASSRLGDPDRYGYTF
NA	TRBJ2-1	NA	TRBV5-6	TGTGCCAGCAGCGAATACAATGAGCAGTTCTTC	CASSEYNEQFF
NA	TRBJ2-1	TRBD2	TRBV11-1	TGTGCCAGTCACCTAAGCGGGAGTGAGAATGAGCAGTTCTTC	CASHLSGSENEQFF
NA	TRBJ2-7	NA	TRBV25-1	TGTGCCAGCAGTCCCGGCGGAGGGGGCTTCTACGAGCAGTACTTC	CASSPGGGGFYEQYF
NA	TRBJ2-7	TRBD2	TRBV5-1	TGCGCCAGCAGCTTGTGGGCTAGCGGGGACCTCCCCACTGCCGAGCAGTACTTC	CASSLWASGDLPTAEQYF
NA	TRBJ1-1	TRBD1	TRBV29-1	TGCAGCGTTGAATGGGGGGGGCAGGGGGGGGGCACTGAAGCTTTCTTT	CSVEWGGQGGGTEAFF
NA	TRBJ2-1	NA	TRBV4-1	TGCGCCAGCAGCCTCAGAGGGAACAATGAGCAGTTCTTC	CASSLRGNNEQFF
NA	TRBJ2-3	NA	TRBV7-6	TGTGCCAGCAGCTTATTGGGGGGAGTTAACACAGATACGCAGTATTTT	CASSLLGGVNTDTQYF
NA	TRBJ2-5	NA	TRBV15	TGTGCCACCAGCAGAGATCACGAGACCCAGTACTTC	CATSRDHETQYF
NA	TRBJ2-5	TRBD2	TRBV6-6	TGTGCCAGCCTCGGGACTAGCCGAGAAGAGACCCAGTACTTC	CASLGTSREETQYF
few	TRBJ1-5	NA	TRBV29-1	TGCAGCGTTGCCCAGGGTAATGGTCAGCCCCAGCATTTT	CSVAQGNGQPQHF
NA	TRBJ1-3	NA	TRBV27	TGTGCCAGCAGTTTATCGTTGACCTCTGGAAACACCATATATTTT	CASSLSLTSGNTIYF
NA	TRBJ2-5	TRBD2	TRBV11-1	TGTGCCAGCAGCCCTAAGAGACTCCTAGCGGGAGGGCCGTTGGAGACCCAGTACTTC	CASSPKRLLAGGPLETQYF
NA	TRBJ2-1	NA	TRBV27	TGTGCCAGCAACTCCTTCGCGCAGGGAGAGTTCTTC	CASNSFAQGEFF
NA	TRBJ1-2	NA	TRBV5-4	TGTGCCAGCAGCCCTTTGGACAGTCAGAGTGGCTACACCTTC	CASSPLDSQSGYTF
NA	TRBJ1-5	NA	TRBV15	TGTGCCACCAGCAGAGACGGGGGAGGCAATCAGCCCCAGCATTTT	CATSRDGGGNQPQHF
NA	TRBJ2-1	TRBD2	TRBV15	TGTGCCACCAGCACAGAGGGAGGGAACTACAATGAGCAGTTCTTC	CATSTEGGNYNEQFF
few	TRBJ2-7	TRBD1	TRBV29-1	TGCAGCGCAACAGGGGCCACCTACGAGCAGTACTTC	CSATGATYEQYF
NA	TRBJ1-1	NA	TRBV27	TGTGCCAGCAGTTTTATTGGGGAGAGCACTGAAGCTTTCTTT	CASSFIGESTEAFF
NA	TRBJ2-1	TRBD2	TRBV4-1	TGCGCCAGCAGCCCTACTAGCGGGAGTGGTAATGAGCAGTTCTTC	CASSPTSGSGNEQFF
NA	TRBJ2-7	TRBD2	TRBV5-4	TGTGCCACCGCAGGACTAGTCGGCGAGCAGTACTTC	CATAGLVGEQYF
NA	TRBJ2-1	NA	TRBV7-9	TGTGCCAGCAGCTCGGGAGTGGATGAGCAGTTCTTC	CASSSGVDEQFF
once	TRBJ1-1	TRBD1	TRBV11-2	TGTGCCAGCAGAGAAAATACAGGGGCGACTGAAGCTTTCTTT	CASRENTGATEAFF
NA	TRBJ2-7	NA	TRBV10-3	TGTGCCCATGCCCTACGCAGTAGTCCCTACGAGCAGTACTTC	CAHALRSSPYEQYF
few	TRBJ1-2	NA	TRBV2	TGTGCCAGCAGTGATGAGGGGAACTATGGCTACACCTTC	CASSDEGNYGYTF
NA	TRBJ2-1	TRBD2	TRBV25-1	TGTGCCAGCAGTTTGGGGGGGACTAGCGCCAATGAGCAGTTCTTC	CASSLGGTSANEQFF
NA	TRBJ2-3	NA	TRBV4-1	TGCGCCAGCGGGGATGGTCGTTGGGAAACAGATACGCAGTATTTT	CASGDGRWETDTQYF
NA	TRBJ1-4	NA	TRBV27	TGTGCCAGCAGTTTATACGAGGGTAATGAAAAACTGTTTTTT	CASSLYEGNEKLFF